This entry features one T cell receptor (beta chain) sequence. This sample is drawn from a study of T-cell reconstitution after alpha-beta-depleted transplantation in children. The germline gives CDR1 MGHDK, CDR2 SYGVNS. V shed 2 bases and J shed 5 bases, with 12 bases lying between them. The CDR3 consists of 14 residues. Preparation of the TCRbeta library used unique molecular identifiers. TCRdb re-called the PCR reads through MiXCR, storing one row per CDR3 protein. This sample carries around 370,000 distinct CDR3 sequences, 10% of them seen once, and the ten largest clones take around 2.5%. The input for sequencing was PBMCs from the stem cell graft donor, taken from the stem cell graft. The chain is built from TRBV25-1 and TRBJ2-5; D possibly uses TRBD1 or TRBD2 (5 bases each). This clonotype originated in a human donor who donated a stem cell graft to a child with acute lymphoblastic leukemia. CDR3 residues: CASSEGGTGETQYF. The CDR3 region has the DNA TGTGCCAGCAGTGAAGGGGGAACCGGGGAGACCCAGTACTTC.